This TCR beta chain emerged from a study of T cells in tumors after PD-1 blockade (dated by TCRdb to about 2019). Regarding the research as a whole: Patients with prior checkpoint blockade, systemic immunosuppressant use, or recent radiotherapy or other anti-cancer therapy within 4 weeks were excluded. Patients were treated with either pembrolizumab 200 mg every 3 weeks or cemiplimab 350 mg every 2 weeks. While on anti-PD-1 treatment, some of the patients also continued taking daily vismodegib 150 mg. On average, peripheral blood samples yielded 33,000 or so unique clonotypes and 100,000 or so TCR templates (range roughly 22,000-257,772). Paired single-cell RNA and TCR sequencing was done in the study on site-matched tumors from patients with BCC or SCC, both before and after anti-PD-1 therapy. To compare blood and tumor clonotypes, bulk TCR sequencing was performed on about 11 peripheral blood samples from roughly five patients. RECIST version 1.1 was used to assess clinical response.

V was cut back by 6 bases and J by 1 base, leaving a gap of 9 bases between them. The CDR3 covers 13 residues, taking in both the cysteine and the phenylalanine. Only the CDR3 region is kept as DNA, spanning 39 bases read in frame from base 1. The germline V gene specifies SGHVS as CDR1 and FNYEAQ as CDR2. Concerning this clone: Its specific antigen is unknown. Base qualities are not recorded, but no much larger clone differs from it by a single base.

The immunoSEQ platform was used to carry out deep TCRbeta sequencing. The authors' pipeline ran thus. For further analysis, only productive rearrangements were exported from the immunoSEQ Analyzer. T cell phenotypes were assigned to bulk TCRbeta clonotypes by matching the clonotypes to single-cell RNA+TCR-seq clones that had the same TCRbeta sequence. Clone enrichment in tumor was calculated as tumor frequency divided by PBMC frequency from bulk TCR sequencing. GLIPH was used to sort TCRs into specificity groups, which are clusters of distinct TCRs that likely recognize common antigens through shared CDR3 motifs. TCRdb provides this immuneACCESS table in a form limited to in-frame rearrangements. Some clones are lacking; in checked studies, under half of them reflect an unresolved V gene, and why the rest are absent is not known. V, J and clone size reflect that table, while D and trimming were determined from the DNA. The sample table records around 60,000 clones; about four fifths of these occur just once. Under 15% of the sample lies in the top ten.

Results and caveats for the whole study, not just this receptor: The source of novel T cell clones was not identified, and lymphoid organs or rare unexpanded clones within the tumor or the tumor periphery could be included among the possible sources. Around 44% of tumor TCR clonotypes were found in blood, and some novel exhausted tumor clones appeared in pre-treatment blood, suggesting peripheral recruitment.

What this sample's time point label stands for: before anti-PD-1 therapy. Genomic DNA extracted from tumor biopsies or peripheral blood was used for bulk TCRbeta sequencing, with input ranging from 616 ng to 6,004 ng. Every patient had histologically proven advanced or metastatic basal or squamous cell carcinoma and was a poor candidate for surgical resection. The basal cell carcinoma cohort was made up of roughly ten patients, and bulk tumor TCR sequencing was performed for several of these patients. The material sequenced was PBMCs, taken before anti-PD-1 treatment. This receptor chain uses TRBV7-6 and TRBJ1-1, and possibly TRBD1, on 5 matching bases. The sequence came from a human donor with basal cell carcinoma. The CDR3 protein sequence reads: CASRTEENTEAFF. The DNA sequence is given as TGTGCCAGCAGGACAGAGGAGAACACTGAAGCTTTCTTT.